The source of this T cell receptor beta chain is a study of blood T cells in healthy people across ages. Study as a whole: Per every two T cells, about one barcoded beta molecule was captured by template switching.

On this clonotype itself: The antigen is undetermined.

Trimming removed 4 bases from V and 0 bases from J, with 11 bases in between. In germline, CDR1 is SNHLY, CDR2 FYNNEI. This CDR3 region has 15 residues. The study's findings and limits: Changes in expanded clonotypes were possibly confounded, as the CMV status of donors was unknown. Diversity estimates drawn from one million T cells were deemed underestimates.

PCR was performed a second time for roughly 7 to 12 cycles using a sample-barcoded 5' primer and a J-beta primer mix. TCRdb reanalysed the 5' RACE reads using MiXCR and keeps one entry per CDR3 protein. The table lists 700,000 to 950,000 distinct CDR3 sequences, 43% of them singletons, with around 20% in the top ten. The chain carries TRBV2 and TRBJ2-3; D uncertain. This TCR came from a woman aged 55-75 years in good health. The sequenced sample was blood. CDR3 in amino acids: CASSGNTFSTDTQYF. For the CDR3, the DNA is TGTGCCAGCAGTGGGAACACCTTTAGCACAGATACGCAGTATTTT.